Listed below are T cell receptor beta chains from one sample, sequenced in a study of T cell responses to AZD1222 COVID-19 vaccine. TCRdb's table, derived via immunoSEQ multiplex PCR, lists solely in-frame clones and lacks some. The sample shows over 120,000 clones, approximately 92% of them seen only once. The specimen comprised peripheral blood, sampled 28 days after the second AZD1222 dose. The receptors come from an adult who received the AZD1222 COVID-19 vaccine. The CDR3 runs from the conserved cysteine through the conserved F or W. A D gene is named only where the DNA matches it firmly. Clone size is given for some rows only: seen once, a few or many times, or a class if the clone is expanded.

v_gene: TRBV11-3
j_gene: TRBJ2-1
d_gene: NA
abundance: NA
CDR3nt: TGTGCCAGCAGCTCGAAAACCGGGGTCTACAATGAGCAGTTCTTC
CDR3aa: CASSSKTGVYNEQFF

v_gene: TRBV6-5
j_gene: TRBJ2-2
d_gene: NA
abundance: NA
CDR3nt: TGTGCCAGCAGTTACTGGGGCTATCGGGGGCCCGGGGAGCTGTTTTTT
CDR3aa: CASSYWGYRGPGELFF

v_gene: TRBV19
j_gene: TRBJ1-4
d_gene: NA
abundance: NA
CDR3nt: TGTGCCAGTAAAATAACGGGGTTGGCTAATGAAAAACTGTTTTTT
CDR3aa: CASKITGLANEKLFF

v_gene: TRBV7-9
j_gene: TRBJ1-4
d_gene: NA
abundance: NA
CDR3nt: TGTGCCAGCGGCCTCACAGAAAAACTGTTTTTT
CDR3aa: CASGLTEKLFF

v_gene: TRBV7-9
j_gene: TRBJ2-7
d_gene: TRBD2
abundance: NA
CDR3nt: TGTGCCAGCAGCAATGGACTAGCGGGAGTTGAGCAGTACTTC
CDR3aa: CASSNGLAGVEQYF

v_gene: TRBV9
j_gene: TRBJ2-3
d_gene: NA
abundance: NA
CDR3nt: TGTGCCAGCAGCGGTGGTTACGGGAGTTCAGATACGCAGTATTTT
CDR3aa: CASSGGYGSSDTQYF

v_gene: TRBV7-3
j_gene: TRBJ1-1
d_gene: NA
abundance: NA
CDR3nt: TGTGCCAGCAGCTTAACGGGGGAGACTGAAGCTTTCTTT
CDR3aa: CASSLTGETEAFF

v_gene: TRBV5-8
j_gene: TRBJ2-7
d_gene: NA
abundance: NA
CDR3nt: TGTGCCAGCAGCTTGGGAGCGCTAGAGATCCACGAGCAGTACTTC
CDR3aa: CASSLGALEIHEQYF

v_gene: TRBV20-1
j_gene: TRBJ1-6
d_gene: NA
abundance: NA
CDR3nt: TGCAGTGCTAGCGGGTCGTCACCCCTCCACTTT
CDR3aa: CSASGSSPLHF

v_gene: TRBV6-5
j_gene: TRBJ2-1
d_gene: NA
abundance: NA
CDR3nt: TGTGCCAGCAGTTACCGGACTTCCAGCTCCTACAATGAGCAGTTCTTC
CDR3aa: CASSYRTSSSYNEQFF

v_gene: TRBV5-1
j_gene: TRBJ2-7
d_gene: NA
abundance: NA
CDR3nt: TGCGCCAGCAGCTTGGACAGTGACTACGAGCAGTACTTC
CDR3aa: CASSLDSDYEQYF

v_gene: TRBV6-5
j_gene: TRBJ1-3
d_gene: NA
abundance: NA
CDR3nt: TGTGCCGTGGGAACGGGGCCCTCTGGAAACACCATATATTTT
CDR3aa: CAVGTGPSGNTIYF

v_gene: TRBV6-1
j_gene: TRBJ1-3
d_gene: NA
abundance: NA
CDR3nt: TGTGCCAGCAGTGAAGGGTGGATCTTTAGCTCTGGAAACACCATATATTTT
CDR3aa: CASSEGWIFSSGNTIYF

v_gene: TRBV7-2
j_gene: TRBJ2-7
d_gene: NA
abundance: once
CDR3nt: TGTGCCAGCAGCTTAGGAAGGGGGAGTACCTACGAGCAGTACTTC
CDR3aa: CASSLGRGSTYEQYF

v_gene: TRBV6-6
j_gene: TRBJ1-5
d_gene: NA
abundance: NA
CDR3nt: TGTGCCAGCAGTGCGTCGGCAGGGAATAGCAATCAGCCCCAGCATTTT
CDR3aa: CASSASAGNSNQPQHF

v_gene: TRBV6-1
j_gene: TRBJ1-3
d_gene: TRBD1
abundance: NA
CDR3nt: TGTGCCAGCAGTGAAGGGTTGGACAGGGGAAGAAACACCATATATTTT
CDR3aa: CASSEGLDRGRNTIYF

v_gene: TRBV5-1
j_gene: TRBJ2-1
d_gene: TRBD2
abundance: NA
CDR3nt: TGCGCCAGCAGCACCGGGACTAGCGGGAGTAATGAGCAGTTCTTC
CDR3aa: CASSTGTSGSNEQFF

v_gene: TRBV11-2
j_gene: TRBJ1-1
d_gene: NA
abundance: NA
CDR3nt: TGTGCCAGCAGCACACCTCGAAGGGGCGGGAACACTGAAGCTTTCTTT
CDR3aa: CASSTPRRGGNTEAFF

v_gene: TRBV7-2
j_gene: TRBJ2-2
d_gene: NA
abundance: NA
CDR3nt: TGTGCCAGCAGCACTCGAGGGAACACCGGGGAGCTGTTTTTT
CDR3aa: CASSTRGNTGELFF

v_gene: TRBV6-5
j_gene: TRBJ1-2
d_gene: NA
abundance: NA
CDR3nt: TGTGCCAGCGCGGGGACCTATGGCTACACCTTC
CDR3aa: CASAGTYGYTF

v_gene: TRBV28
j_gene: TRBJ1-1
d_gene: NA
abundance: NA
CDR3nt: TGTGCCAGCAGAGGGGGTTACACTGAAGCTTTCTTT
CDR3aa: CASRGGYTEAFF

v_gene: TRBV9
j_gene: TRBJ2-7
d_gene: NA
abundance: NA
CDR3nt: TGTGCCAGCAGCGGAAGACAAGACTACGAGCAGTACTTC
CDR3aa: CASSGRQDYEQYF

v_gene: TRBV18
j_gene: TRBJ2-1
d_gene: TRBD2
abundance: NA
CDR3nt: TGTGCCAGCTCAGCTAACTCACTAGCGTTAAGCTCCTACAATGAGCAGTTCTTC
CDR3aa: CASSANSLALSSYNEQFF

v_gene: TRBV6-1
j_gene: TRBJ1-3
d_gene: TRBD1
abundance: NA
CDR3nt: TGTGCCAGCAGTGAATCCGAGGGGGCCCCTTGGAACACCATATATTTT
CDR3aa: CASSESEGAPWNTIYF

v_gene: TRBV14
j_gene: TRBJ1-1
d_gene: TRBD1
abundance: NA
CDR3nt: TGTGCCAGCAGCCAAAGGACAGGGACTGAAGCTTTCTTT
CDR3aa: CASSQRTGTEAFF

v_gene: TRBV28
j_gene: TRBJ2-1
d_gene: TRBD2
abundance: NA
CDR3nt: TGTGCCAGCAGTTCCCTAGGGACTAGCGGGAGTTTAGGTGAGCAGTTCTTC
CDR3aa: CASSSLGTSGSLGEQFF

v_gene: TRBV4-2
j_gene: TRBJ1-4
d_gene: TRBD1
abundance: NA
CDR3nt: TGTGCCAGCAGCCTCCGGGACAGGCGTGCAACTAATGAAAAACTGTTTTTT
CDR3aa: CASSLRDRRATNEKLFF

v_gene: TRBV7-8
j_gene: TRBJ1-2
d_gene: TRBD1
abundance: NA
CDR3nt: TGTGCCAGCAGCTTAGTCGTCGGACAGGGATCGAACGATGGCTACACCTTC
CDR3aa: CASSLVVGQGSNDGYTF

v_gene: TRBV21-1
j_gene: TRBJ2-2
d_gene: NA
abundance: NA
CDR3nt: TGTGCCAGCATCCACACCGGGGAGCTGTTTTTT
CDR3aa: CASIHTGELFF

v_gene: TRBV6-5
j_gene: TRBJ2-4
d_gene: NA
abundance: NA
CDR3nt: TGTGCCAGCAATCCCGGGTCCATAGCCAAAAACATTCAGTACTTC
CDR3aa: CASNPGSIAKNIQYF

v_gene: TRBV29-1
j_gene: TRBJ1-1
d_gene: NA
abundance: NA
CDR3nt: TGCAGCGTTGAAAATGAGGCGATGATAAACACTGAAGCTTTCTTT
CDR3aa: CSVENEAMINTEAFF

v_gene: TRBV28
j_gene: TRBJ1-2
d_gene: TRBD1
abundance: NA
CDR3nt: TGTGCCAGCAGTCGCAGGGGGCGCGACTATGGCTACACCTTC
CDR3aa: CASSRRGRDYGYTF

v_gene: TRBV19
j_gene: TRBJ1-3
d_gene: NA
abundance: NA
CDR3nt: TGTGCCAGTAAGCCAGGGAATACTGGAAACACCATATATTTT
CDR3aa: CASKPGNTGNTIYF

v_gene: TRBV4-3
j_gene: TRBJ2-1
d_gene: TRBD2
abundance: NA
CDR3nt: TGCGCCAGCAGCCTATGGACTAGCTCCCATGAGCAGTTCTTC
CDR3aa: CASSLWTSSHEQFF

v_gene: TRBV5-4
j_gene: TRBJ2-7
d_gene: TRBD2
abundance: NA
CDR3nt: TGTGCCAGCAGCTTGGCAGCGGGAGGGGGCGAGCAGTACTTC
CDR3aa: CASSLAAGGGEQYF

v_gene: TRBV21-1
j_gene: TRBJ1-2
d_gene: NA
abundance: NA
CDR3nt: TGTGCCAGCAGCAAAGCACGGTTACCCTATGGCTACACCTTC
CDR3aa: CASSKARLPYGYTF

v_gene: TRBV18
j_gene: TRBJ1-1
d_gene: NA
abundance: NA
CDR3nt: TGTGCCAGCTCTTTCGGGCTGGACACTGAAGCTTTCTTT
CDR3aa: CASSFGLDTEAFF

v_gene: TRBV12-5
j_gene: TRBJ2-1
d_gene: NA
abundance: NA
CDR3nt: TGTGCTAGTGGTCTCCGGGCTACCAATGAGCAGTTCTTC
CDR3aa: CASGLRATNEQFF

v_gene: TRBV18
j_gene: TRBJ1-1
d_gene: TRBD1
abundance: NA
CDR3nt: TGTGCCAGCTCACCGGGTCAGGGGGCGCAAAGGATCACTGAAGCTTTCTTT
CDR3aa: CASSPGQGAQRITEAFF

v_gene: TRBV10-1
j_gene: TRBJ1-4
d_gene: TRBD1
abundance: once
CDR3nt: TGCGCCAGCAGTGGGGGGACAGGGCTAGAAAAACTGTTTTTT
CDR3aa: CASSGGTGLEKLFF

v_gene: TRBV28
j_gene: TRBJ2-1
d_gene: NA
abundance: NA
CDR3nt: TGTGCCAGCAGTTTAACAGGTCGTCGGTTCTTC
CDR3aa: CASSLTGRRFF